Below, 32 T cell receptor beta chains from the same sample are listed, as sequenced in a study of blood T cell repertoires in COVID-19. The data were produced by immunoSEQ multiplex PCR, yet TCRdb's version contains in-frame clones alone and is incomplete. In the table there are roughly 200,000 clones, more than 85% of which are singletons. Input material: PBMCs or T cells enriched from blood (not recorded which). These receptors all come from a woman aged 40-49 years in a cohort exposed to, infected with or recovered from COVID-19 (not recorded which).

V usage is TRBV5-1 and J usage is TRBJ1-1; maybe TRBD1 (6 bases). Germline CDR1 and CDR2: SGHRS and YFSETQ. The CDR3 is 12 residues long. V was clipped by 4 bases and J by 4 bases, with 8 bases between them. The CDR3 DNA reads as TGCGCCAGCAGCAAACAGGGCACTGAAGCTTTCTTT. It translates to CASSKQGTEAFF.

This clone has only one observation. CDR3 DNA: TGCGCCAGCAGTAGACGGGGAGGGGACACTGAAGCTTTCTTT. Protein sequence: CASSRRGGDTEAFF. The chain joins TRBV5-1 to TRBJ1-1; a possible D gene is TRBD1 (5 bases). Between the trimmed V and J ends, which lost 5 bases and 3 bases, there was a span of 14 bases. Germline values: CDR1 SGHRS, CDR2 YFSETQ. CDR3 length equals 14 residues.

The chain employs TRBV4-3 and TRBJ2-1; 12 nucleotides line up with TRBD1. Per the germline V gene, CDR1 is LGHNA and CDR2 is YSLEER. Trimming at V came to 0 bases and at J to 7 bases, leaving 13 bases not matched to a gene. This CDR3 comprises 19 residues. CDR3 sequence reads: CASSQDPFFRDRGRNEQFF. CDR3 in DNA: TGCGCCAGCAGCCAAGATCCGTTTTTCCGGGACAGGGGGCGGAATGAGCAGTTCTTC.

This rearrangement joins TRBV7-8 to TRBJ1-5, with D hard to call. V lost 4 bases to trimming and J lost 0 bases, with 10 bases between them. CDR1 and CDR2 (germline): SGHVS, FQNEAQ. The CDR3 covers 15 residues. CDR3 in DNA: TGTGCCAGCAGCTCCTGGGAGCTTAGCAATCAGCCCCAGCATTTT. The encoded protein is CASSSWELSNQPQHF.

The rearrangement links TRBV7-9 to TRBJ1-2; TRBD1 aligns across 8 bases. Germline CDR1 and CDR2: SEHNR and FQNEAQ (reference sequence). V lost 5 bases, J lost 4 bases, and 6 bases stayed unmatched. The CDR3 is 14 residues long. The CDR3 DNA follows: TGTGCCAGCAGCCCAAGGACAGGGAGCTATGGCTACACCTTC. Translation: CASSPRTGSYGYTF.

This chain connects TRBV7-9 to TRBJ2-1; 12 positions agree with TRBD2. Germline V CDR1 and CDR2: SEHNR, FQNEAQ (reference sequence). V gave up 4 bases and J gave up 9 bases; unmatched junction bases: 7. The length of the CDR3 is 15 residues. The CDR3 here is CASSSPSGRGREQFF. DNA for the CDR3: TGTGCCAGCAGCTCGCCTAGCGGGAGGGGGCGTGAGCAGTTCTTC.

The CDR3 DNA reads as TGTGCCAGCAGCCTTACTGGGGAAAGAGGGTATGGCTACACCTTC. This gives the protein CASSLTGERGYGYTF. J is TRBJ1-2 and V is TRBV13; D is unresolved. CDR1 is PRHDT and CDR2 is FYEKMQ in the germline V gene (reference sequence). This CDR3 has 15 residues. V was pared by 5 bases and J by 5 bases, with 18 bases between.

This clone came up a few times. This rearrangement joins TRBV28 to TRBJ2-5; no clear D. The CDR3 runs to 14 residues. V was shortened by 7 bases and J by 2 bases, with 14 bases between the two germline ends. The V gene's germline CDR1 is MDHEN and CDR2 SYDVKM. CDR3 protein: CASKSHEVQETQYF. The CDR3 DNA reads TGTGCCAGCAAATCCCACGAGGTACAAGAGACCCAGTACTTC.

This chain joins TRBV12-5 and TRBJ2-7, with 7 nucleotides matching TRBD1. V lost 1 base, J lost 8 bases, and 11 bases stayed unmatched. Germline CDR1 and CDR2: LGHNT and FRNRAP. The CDR3 runs to 15 residues. CDR3 in amino acids: CASGLETGVRGKQYF. CDR3 DNA sequence: TGTGCTAGTGGTTTGGAAACAGGGGTTCGAGGAAAGCAGTACTTC.

This chain uses TRBV6-2 or TRBV6-3 with TRBJ2-2; D possibly corresponds to TRBD1 (6 bases). Germline V gene data show CDR1 as MNHEY and CDR2 as SVGEGT. This CDR3 comprises 15 residues. V was cut by 6 bases and J by 4 bases, with 15 bases left in between. The CDR3 spells CASRYHRVITGELFF. DNA for the CDR3: TGTGCCAGCAGATACCACAGGGTAATCACCGGGGAGCTGTTTTTT.

Concerning this clone itself: A read error is possible here, since a much larger clone lies one base away. The DNA of the CDR3 is TGTGCCAGCAGTTTTAGGGGGAACACTGAAGCTTTCTTT. Its protein is CASSFRGNTEAFF. This rearrangement joins TRBV6-5 to TRBJ1-1; D might be TRBD1 (5 bases). Looked up from germline, CDR1 is MNHEY and CDR2 is SVGAGI. This CDR3 spans 13 amino acids. The ends were cut back, 4 bases at V and 1 base at J, with 7 bases in the middle.

The V and J genes are TRBV7-9 and TRBJ2-3, with 10 bases matching TRBD2. Unmatched junction bases numbered 3, after V lost 3 bases and J lost 3 bases. The CDR3 spans 15 residues. Germline assignment: CDR1 SEHNR and CDR2 FQNEAQ (reference sequence). The CDR3: CASSFQRGGTDTQYF. CDR3 DNA sequence: TGTGCCAGCAGCTTTCAGCGGGGGGGGACAGATACGCAGTATTTT.

CDR3 in amino acids: CASSEVPGELEAQYF. In DNA form, the CDR3 reads TGTGCCAGCAGCGAGGTACCGGGAGAACTGGAGGCGCAGTACTTC. V gene TRBV7-8 combines with J gene TRBJ2-7, with D perhaps matching TRBD2 (6 bases). The CDR3 contains 15 residues. Trimming cost V 5 bases and J 9 bases, with 23 bases left between them. Germline V gene lookup returns CDR1 SGHVS and CDR2 FQNEAQ.

This clone has just one count. The chain joins TRBV4-3 to TRBJ1-3; D gene ambiguous. The CDR3 has 19 amino acids. Trimming took off 0 bases at V and 1 base at J, with 19 bases between the two ends. Germline-derived CDR1 and CDR2 are LGHNA and YSLEER. The CDR3: CASSQEMSEGLGSGNTIYF. In DNA form, the CDR3 reads TGCGCCAGCAGCCAAGAAATGTCTGAGGGTTTGGGTTCTGGAAACACCATATATTTT.

In this sample, this clone turned up a few times. This sequence joins TRBV29-1 and TRBJ1-1; D not certain. The V gene lost 4 bases and the J gene lost 2 bases, with 8 bases spanning the gap. Germline-derived CDR1 and CDR2 are SQVTM and ANQGSEA. The CDR3 covers 12 residues. CDR3 sequence reads: CSVVAPNTEAFF. The DNA of the CDR3 is TGCAGCGTTGTCGCGCCTAACACTGAAGCTTTCTTT.

The chain combines TRBV9 with TRBJ1-2; no clear D gene. V was pared by 0 bases and J by 0 bases, with 9 bases between. The germline gives CDR1 SGDLS, CDR2 YYNGEE. CDR3 size: 15 residues. CDR3 region: CASSVGSNSNYGYTF. The CDR3 coding sequence is TGTGCCAGCAGCGTAGGATCCAACTCTAACTATGGCTACACCTTC.

V usage is TRBV5-6 and J usage is TRBJ1-1; 10 bases are a match to TRBD1. The CDR3 runs 16 residues. V shed 4 bases and J 2 bases; nucleotides not matched to a gene: 8. Germline CDR1 and CDR2: SGHDT and YYEEEE. CDR3 residues: CASSPGQGKRNTEAFF. CDR3 nucleotide sequence: TGTGCCAGCAGCCCGGGACAGGGGAAAAGAAACACTGAAGCTTTCTTT. Together with reference TRBV5-6 and TRBJ1-1, the CDR3 gives the full variable domain: DAGVTQSPTHLIKTRGQQVTLRCSPKSGHDTVSWYQQALGQGPQFIFQYYEEEERQRGNFPDRFSGHQFPNYSSELNVNALLLGDSALYLCASSPGQGKRNTEAFFGQGTRLTVV.

In this sample, this clone turned up once. This sequence joins TRBV13 and TRBJ2-6; maybe TRBD1 (6 bases). CDR1 is PRHDT and CDR2 is FYEKMQ in the germline V gene (reference sequence). This CDR3 is built from 16 residues. Trimming shortened V by 5 bases and J by 3 bases, and 14 bases separated the two germline ends. CDR3 sequence (DNA): TGTGCCAGCAGCGGGGGCCAGGTGGATGGGGCCAACGTCCTGACTTTC. Translated, it gives CASSGGQVDGANVLTF.

The rearrangement joins TRBV30 to TRBJ1-6; perhaps TRBD1 as D (5 bases). There are 14 residues in the CDR3. Trimming left V 8 bases short and J 8 bases short, with 19 bases between. The germline V gene encodes CDR1 GTSNPN and CDR2 SVGIG (reference sequence). CDR3 bases: TGTGCCGGAGAGTGGGCAGGGATGGATTCACCCCTCCACTTT. It yields the protein CAGEWAGMDSPLHF.

The chain is built from TRBV12-3 or TRBV12-4 and TRBJ2-3, with D possibly being TRBD1 (5 bases). Trimming left V 6 bases short and J 6 bases short, with 13 bases between. The CDR3 has 13 residues. This CDR3 is CASSRATWDTQYF. CDR3 DNA sequence: TGTGCCAGCAGCAGGGCCACTTGGGATACGCAGTATTTT.

V is TRBV6-5 and J is TRBJ2-2, with 9 positions matching TRBD1. This CDR3 region has 16 residues. From germline, CDR1 is MNHEY and CDR2 SVGAGI. V trimming: 2 bases; J trimming: 6 bases; junction bases outside the gene matches: 7. CDR3 loop: CASSYGGTGIAGELFF. The DNA of the CDR3 is TGTGCCAGCAGTTACGGGGGGACAGGGATCGCCGGGGAGCTGTTTTTT.

As regards this clone: At one boundary the junction diverges from the germline segment, which might be a read error. This chain links TRBV5-4 with TRBJ2-2; D might be TRBD1 (5 bases). From germline, CDR1 is SGHNT and CDR2 YYREEE (reference sequence). The CDR3 is 14 amino acids. In DNA form, the CDR3 reads TGTGCCAGCAGCTTGGACAGGAACGCCGGGGAGCTGTTTTTT. This encodes CASSLDRNAGELFF.

This clone has a handful of counts. This chain joins TRBV5-8 and TRBJ1-1, with TRBD1 matching 10 bases. The germline V gene has CDR1 SGHTS and CDR2 YDEGEE. This CDR3 spans 14 amino acids. Unmatched junction bases numbered 3, after V lost 2 bases and J lost 5 bases. The CDR3: CASSFDRGRTEAFF. The DNA for the CDR3 is TGTGCCAGCAGCTTTGACAGGGGGCGAACTGAAGCTTTCTTT.

The chain is built from TRBV6-1 and TRBJ1-5, with unresolved D. The CDR3 spans 14 residues. Trimming shortened V by 2 bases and J by 4 bases, and 9 bases separated the two germline ends. Per germline, CDR1 MNHNS and CDR2 SASEGT. CDR3 coding DNA: TGTGCCAGCAGTGAATACCGACTAAATCAGCCCCAGCATTTT. Encoded protein: CASSEYRLNQPQHF.

The V call is TRBV27, the J call TRBJ1-1, with a possible D match to TRBD1 (5 bases). Per the germline V gene, CDR1 is MNHEY and CDR2 is SMNVEV (reference sequence). This CDR3 has 11 residues. V lost 6 bases, J lost 6 bases, and 8 bases lay in between. Here the CDR3 DNA reads TGTGCCAGCAGGCAGGGCCCTGAAGCTTTCTTT. Its translation: CASRQGPEAFF.

CDR3: CASSQTGLRANTEAFF. CDR3 nucleotide sequence: TGTGCCAGCTCACAAACAGGGCTCAGGGCTAACACTGAAGCTTTCTTT. The chain is built from TRBV18 and TRBJ1-1, with TRBD1 as a possible D gene (6 bases). This CDR3 spans 16 amino acids. V lost 4 bases to trimming and J lost 2 bases, with 17 bases between them. Germline assignment: CDR1 KGHSH and CDR2 LQKENI.

The chain carries TRBV5-5 and TRBJ2-5; no firm D call. The CDR3 loop spans 14 amino acids. From germline, CDR1 is SGHKS and CDR2 YYEKEE (reference sequence). Trimming took off 0 bases at V and 1 base at J, with 7 bases between the two ends. The CDR3 loop is CASSLDGIQETQYF. For the CDR3, the DNA is TGTGCCAGCAGCTTGGACGGTATCCAAGAGACCCAGTACTTC.

This rearrangement joins TRBV15 to TRBJ1-2; 7 nucleotides line up with TRBD1. This CDR3 region has 15 residues. Germline loops: CDR1 LNHNV, CDR2 YYDKDF (reference sequence). V shed 2 bases, J shed 4 bases, and the junction held 7 bases outside the gene matches. The CDR3 nucleotides read TGTGCCACCAGCAGACCGGACAGGTCTACCTATGGCTACACCTTC. Its translation: CATSRPDRSTYGYTF. The variable domain in full, with the rest retrieved from reference TRBV15 and TRBJ1-2, is DAMVIQNPRYQVTQFGKPVTLSCSQTLNHNVMYWYQQKSSQAPKLLFHYYDKDFNNEADTPDNFQSRRPNTSFCFLDIRSPGLGDTAMYLCATSRPDRSTYGYTFGSGTRLTVV.

J is TRBJ2-7 and V is TRBV9, with 8 bases aligning to TRBD1. The CDR3 spans 14 residues. Germline CDR1 SGDLS, CDR2 YYNGEE. J lost 2 bases, V lost 3 bases, and 4 bases had no gene match. The CDR3 here is CASSAGDRPYEQYF. CDR3 nucleotides: TGTGCCAGCAGCGCTGGGGACAGGCCCTACGAGCAGTACTTC. The variable domain in full, completed from reference TRBV9 and TRBJ2-7, reads DSGVTQTPKHLITATGQRVTLRCSPRSGDLSVYWYQQSLDQGLQFLIQYYNGEERAKGNILERFSAQQFPDLHSELNLSSLELGDSALYFCASSAGDRPYEQYFGPGTRLTVT.

This chain links TRBV5-1 with TRBJ2-5, with no clear D. The CDR3 is 14 amino acids. V lost 0 bases and J lost 5, with 11 bases in between. Germline lookup yields CDR1 SGHRS and CDR2 YFSETQ. CDR3: CASSLGGDLETQYF. DNA of the CDR3: TGCGCCAGCAGCTTGGGAGGAGACTTGGAGACCCAGTACTTC.

The J gene is TRBJ1-1, the V gene TRBV28; D is perhaps TRBD1 (6 bases). The CDR3 is 13 amino acids. The V end was cut by 4 bases, the J end by 4 bases, with 10 bases between. CDR1 MDHEN and CDR2 SYDVKM come from the germline V gene. This CDR3 is CASSYTGFTEAFF. The CDR3 nucleotides are TGTGCCAGCAGTTATACAGGGTTCACTGAAGCTTTCTTT. Full variable domain (missing parts from reference TRBV28 and TRBJ1-1): DVKVTQSSRYLVKRTGEKVFLECVQDMDHENMFWYRQDPGLGLRLIYFSYDVKMKEKGDIPEGYSVSREKKERFSLILESASTNQTSMYLCASSYTGFTEAFFGQGTRLTVV.

The V and J genes are TRBV4-3 and TRBJ1-6; D may be TRBD1 (5 bases). From germline, CDR1 is LGHNA and CDR2 YSLEER. Trimming cost V 1 base and J 3 bases, with 10 bases left between them. The CDR3 totals 16 residues. The CDR3 loop reads CASSQVAGNYNSPLHF. Written as DNA, the CDR3 is TGCGCCAGCAGCCAAGTTGCAGGGAACTATAATTCACCCCTCCACTTT.